The 21 T cell receptor beta chains reported below all come from one sample, sequenced in a study of blood T cell repertoires in COVID-19. Profiled with immunoSEQ multiplex PCR; TCRdb holds only in-frame clones, not every one. Among roughly 180,000 clones listed, roughly three quarters were seen once. The specimen was peripheral blood. These receptors all come from a woman of 80 years or more with COVID-19, enrolled during active disease.

The gene calls are TRBV20-1 and TRBJ2-1; 7 nucleotides align to TRBD2. Germline CDR1 is DFQATT and CDR2 is SNEGSKA (reference sequence). The CDR3 length is 14 residues. V gave up 3 bases and J gave up 4 bases; unmatched junction bases: 6. CDR3 nucleotides: TGCAGTGCTAGTGGCGGGGGAAGGTACAATGAGCAGTTCTTC. Translating gives CSASGGGRYNEQFF.

The chain has TRBV11-2 and TRBJ2-1; 12 bases are a match to TRBD2. This CDR3 is 15 amino acids long. Per the germline V gene, CDR1 is SGHAT and CDR2 is FQNNGV. V dropped 5 bases and J dropped 10; count of bases not matched to a gene: 9. The DNA for the CDR3 is TGTGCCAGCAGCACTCGGACTAGCGGGACAGGGGAGCAGTTCTTC. Residues: CASSTRTSGTGEQFF.

The chain links TRBV7-2 to TRBJ1-3; TRBD1 is a possible D gene (6 bases). In germline, CDR1 is SGHTA, CDR2 FQGNSA. The CDR3 has 15 residues. Trimming removed 5 bases from V and 0 bases from J, with 11 bases in between. CDR3 sequence reads: CASSPGHNSGNTIYF. The DNA for the CDR3 is TGTGCCAGCAGCCCGGGACACAACTCTGGAAACACCATATATTTT.

The CDR3: CASSSPGNPEAFF. The CDR3 DNA sequence: TGTGCCAGCAGTTCTCCAGGGAATCCTGAAGCTTTCTTT. V gene TRBV6-2 or TRBV6-3 combines with J gene TRBJ1-1, with D possibly matching TRBD1 (5 bases). V lost 4 bases to trimming and J lost 6 bases, with 12 bases between them. This CDR3 spans 13 amino acids. Germline V gives CDR1 MNHEY, CDR2 SVGEGT.

The chain carries TRBV4-2 and TRBJ2-6; 10 bases line up with TRBD2. The CDR3 covers 20 residues. The V gene end was trimmed by 0 bases and the J gene end by 5 bases; junction bases not matched to a gene: 13. The germline CDR1 and CDR2 sequences are LGHNA and YNFKEQ. Here the CDR3 reads CASSQDVPQRGGPWANVLTF. CDR3 sequence (DNA): TGTGCCAGCAGCCAAGATGTCCCCCAGCGGGGGGGCCCCTGGGCCAACGTCCTGACTTTC.

This chain uses TRBV27 with TRBJ2-2; possibly TRBD1 for D (6 bases). V was shortened by 5 bases and J by 7 bases, with 11 bases between the two germline ends. Germline V CDR1 and CDR2: MNHEY, SMNVEV (reference sequence). The length of the CDR3 is 13 residues. The CDR3 nucleotides read TGTGCCAGCAGTCCAGGGGTTGGCGGGGAGCTGTTTTTT. It codes for CASSPGVGGELFF.

This chain uses TRBV29-1 with TRBJ2-3, with 11 bases aligning to TRBD2. The CDR3 extends over 17 amino acids. Per the germline V gene, CDR1 is SQVTM and CDR2 is ANQGSEA. V lost 5 bases to trimming and J lost 3 bases; unmatched junction nucleotides: 13. CDR3 residues: CSVTRLAGLPGTDTQYF. Written as DNA, the CDR3 is TGCAGCGTTACCAGACTAGCGGGGCTGCCAGGGACAGATACGCAGTATTTT.

This clone has just a few counts. The chain carries TRBV6-6 and TRBJ1-1; D is unresolved. CDR3 length equals 13 residues. V gave up 7 bases and J gave up 1 base, with 10 bases separating them. The V gene's germline CDR1 is MNHNY and CDR2 SVGAGI (reference sequence). CDR3 sequence: CASIEESNTEAFF. The CDR3 nucleotides are TGTGCCAGCATCGAGGAGTCGAACACTGAAGCTTTCTTT.

This clone has a count of ten or more. V is TRBV7-8 and J is TRBJ2-1, with D uncertain. Germline CDR1 SGHVS, CDR2 FQNEAQ. The V end was cut by 2 bases, the J end by 6 bases, with 14 bases between. This CDR3 is built from 15 residues. This CDR3 is CASSLSPNVINEQFF. CDR3 nucleotide sequence: TGTGCCAGCAGCTTATCACCTAACGTAATCAATGAGCAGTTCTTC.

This clone has only a few counts. The rearrangement joins TRBV7-2 to TRBJ1-6; the D is unclear. Trimming pared 5 bases from V and 9 bases from J, leaving 11 bases between. The CDR3 is made up of 13 amino acids. From germline, CDR1 is SGHTA and CDR2 FQGNSA. CDR3 nucleotide sequence: TGTGCCAGCAGCGAAACTCTTAGTTCACCCCTCCACTTT. The encoded protein is CASSETLSSPLHF.

This rearrangement joins TRBV7-6 to TRBJ2-3; D gene ambiguous. Germline lookup yields CDR1 SGHVS and CDR2 FNYEAQ. Trimming cost V 0 bases and J 3 bases, with 10 bases left between them. There are 15 residues in the CDR3. The CDR3 nucleotides are TGTGCCAGCAGCTTAGCCCTAGGATTGACAGATACGCAGTATTTT. Translated: CASSLALGLTDTQYF.

This clone was detected a few times. The chain combines TRBV27 with TRBJ2-7; no clear D. Germline values: CDR1 MNHEY, CDR2 SMNVEV (reference sequence). The CDR3 extends over 15 amino acids. Trimming stripped 2 bases from V and 2 bases from J, with 13 bases between. The CDR3 nucleotides are TGTGCCAGCAGTTTAATACCTGAATCAGCCTACGAGCAGTACTTC. Protein sequence: CASSLIPESAYEQYF.

V gene TRBV5-1 combines with J gene TRBJ2-7, with TRBD1 identical over 10 bases. J gave up 5 bases and V 1 base, and 3 bases lay outside the gene matches. Germline V gene lookup returns CDR1 SGHRS and CDR2 YFSETQ. The CDR3 has 14 residues. The CDR3 loop reads CASSLMGQGNEQYF. CDR3 in DNA: TGCGCCAGCAGCTTGATGGGACAGGGGAACGAGCAGTACTTC.

This sequence joins TRBV6-5 and TRBJ2-2; D gene ambiguous. Trimming shortened V by 6 bases and J by 1 base, and 6 bases separated the two germline ends. The germline V gene encodes CDR1 MNHEY and CDR2 SVGAGI. This CDR3 is 13 amino acids long. CDR3 nucleotide sequence: TGTGCCAGCAGGAACGGGAACACCGGGGAGCTGTTTTTT. Translating it yields CASRNGNTGELFF.

This clone was seen a few times. In DNA form, the CDR3 reads TGTGCCAGCAGTGCGCCTTCGGGACAGTTTTCCCCAGGGGCCAACGTCCTGACTTTC. This translates into CASSAPSGQFSPGANVLTF. V usage is TRBV2 and J usage is TRBJ2-6, with 7 bases aligning to TRBD1. The CDR3 consists of 19 residues. Germline V gene sequence: CDR1 SNHLY, CDR2 FYNNEI. V lost 4 bases and J lost 4; bases outside the gene matches: 16. The whole variable domain, filled in from reference TRBV2 and TRBJ2-6, reads EPEVTQTPSHQVTQMGQEVILRCVPISNHLYFYWYRQILGQKVEFLVSFYNNEISEKSEIFDDQFSVERPDGSNFTLKIRSTKLEDSAMYFCASSAPSGQFSPGANVLTFGAGSRLTVL.

V and J are TRBV7-6 and TRBJ1-3, with a weak D call TRBD1 (6 bases). Trimming shortened V by 0 bases and J by 2 bases, and 11 bases separated the two germline ends. Per germline, CDR1 SGHVS and CDR2 FNYEAQ. This CDR3 is 16 amino acids long. The CDR3 is CASSLALAGAGNTIYF. As DNA, the CDR3 is TGTGCCAGCAGCTTAGCGTTGGCAGGGGCTGGAAACACCATATATTTT.

The chain links TRBV14 to TRBJ2-1, with TRBD1 matching 8 bases. J lost 0 bases, V lost 6 bases, and 7 bases had no gene match. The CDR3 totals 16 residues. Germline V CDR1 and CDR2: SGHDN, FVKESK. This chain's CDR3 is CASRDGQGSSYNEQFF. The CDR3 coding sequence is TGTGCCAGCAGAGACGGACAGGGAAGCTCCTACAATGAGCAGTTCTTC.

The chain couples TRBV28 to TRBJ1-1, with 11 nucleotides matching TRBD1. The CDR3 has 13 amino acids. Germline CDR1 reads MDHEN; CDR2 reads SYDVKM. With V trimmed by 6 bases and J by 10 bases, 7 bases remained unmatched. The CDR3 protein is CASRNRDRGAAFF. CDR3 nucleotide sequence: TGTGCCAGCAGGAATCGGGACAGGGGGGCAGCTTTCTTT.

The V call is TRBV5-1, the J call TRBJ2-3; 13 nucleotides line up with TRBD2. V shed 5 bases and J 0 bases; nucleotides not matched to a gene: 0. Germline V gene lookup returns CDR1 SGHRS and CDR2 YFSETQ. The CDR3 covers 15 residues. CDR3 amino acids: CASRTSGRSTDTQYF. In nucleotides, the CDR3 is TGCGCCAGCAGGACTAGCGGGAGGAGCACAGATACGCAGTATTTT.

This chain links TRBV5-4 with TRBJ1-2; 11 bases are a match to TRBD1. The germline CDR1 and CDR2 sequences are SGHNT and YYREEE (reference sequence). Trimming cost V 0 bases and J 2 bases; bases outside gene matches: 6. CDR3 length: 17 residues. In nucleotides, the CDR3 is TGTGCCAGCAGCTTGGGGGACAGGGGGTTATGGAACTATGGCTACACCTTC. This codes for CASSLGDRGLWNYGYTF.

This chain links TRBV5-1 with TRBJ2-7; TRBD2 aligns across 8 bases. The V segment lost 4 bases and the J segment 0 bases; nucleotides outside the gene matches: 3. This CDR3 is 14 amino acids long. The germline gives CDR1 SGHRS, CDR2 YFSETQ. CDR3: CASSAAGGSYEQYF. DNA for the CDR3: TGCGCCAGCAGCGCGGCGGGAGGCTCCTACGAGCAGTACTTC. Filled out from reference TRBV5-1 and TRBJ2-7, the complete variable domain reads KAGVTQTPRYLIKTRGQQVTLSCSPISGHRSVSWYQQTPGQGLQFLFEYFSETQRNKGNFPGRFSGRQFSNSRSEMNVSTLELGDSALYLCASSAAGGSYEQYFGPGTRLTVT.